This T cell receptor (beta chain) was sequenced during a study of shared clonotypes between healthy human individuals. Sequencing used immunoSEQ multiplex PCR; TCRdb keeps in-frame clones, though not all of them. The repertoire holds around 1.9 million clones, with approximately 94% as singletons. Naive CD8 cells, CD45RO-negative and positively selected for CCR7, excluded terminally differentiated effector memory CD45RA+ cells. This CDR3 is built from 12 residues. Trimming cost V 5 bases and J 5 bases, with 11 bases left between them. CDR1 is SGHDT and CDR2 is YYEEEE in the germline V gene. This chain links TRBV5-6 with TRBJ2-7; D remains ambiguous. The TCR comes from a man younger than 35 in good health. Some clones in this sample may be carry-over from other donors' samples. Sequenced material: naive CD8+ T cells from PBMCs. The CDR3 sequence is CASSSGVNEQYF. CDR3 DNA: TGTGCCAGCAGTTCGGGCGTGAACGAGCAGTACTTC.